The rows below give T cell receptor beta chains drawn from one sample of a study of blood T cells in healthy people across ages. TCRdb itself ran the 5' RACE reads through MiXCR, one entry per CDR3 protein. The repertoire holds over 1,300,000 distinct CDR3 sequences, with roughly 60% as singletons. Sequences were obtained from blood. The receptors come from a young man in good health. Both conserved end residues are part of each CDR3. Each record gives: V gene, J gene, D gene, clone size, CDR3 protein, CDR3 DNA. A D gene is named only where the DNA matches it firmly. The size field is filled for only some rows; it gives once, few, many or a size class.

V gene: TRBV29-1
J gene: TRBJ2-5
D gene: .
clone size: .
CDR3 protein: CSVGEGETQYF
CDR3 DNA: TGCAGCGTTGGCGAGGGAGAGACCCAGTACTTC

V gene: TRBV20-1
J gene: TRBJ2-3
D gene: TRBD2
clone size: .
CDR3 protein: CSASWREVDTQYF
CDR3 DNA: TGCAGTGCTAGCTGGCGGGAGGTAGATACGCAGTATTTT

V gene: TRBV6-5
J gene: TRBJ2-1
D gene: TRBD1
clone size: .
CDR3 protein: CASSYPRDRGRYEQFF
CDR3 DNA: TGTGCCAGCAGTTACCCCAGGGACAGGGGGCGATATGAGCAGTTCTTC

V gene: TRBV7-2
J gene: TRBJ2-3
D gene: TRBD2
clone size: .
CDR3 protein: CASSALAGGGDTQYF
CDR3 DNA: TGTGCCAGCAGCGCGCTAGCGGGGGGAGGAGATACGCAGTATTTT

V gene: TRBV4-3
J gene: TRBJ2-1
D gene: .
clone size: .
CDR3 protein: CASSRTRIGNIDNEQFF
CDR3 DNA: TGCGCCAGCAGCCGTACTCGTATTGGGAACATAGACAATGAGCAGTTCTTC

V gene: TRBV27
J gene: TRBJ2-7
D gene: .
clone size: once
CDR3 protein: CASSFTASSYEQYF
CDR3 DNA: TGTGCCAGCAGTTTCACAGCCTCCTCCTACGAGCAGTACTTC

V gene: TRBV27
J gene: TRBJ1-2
D gene: .
clone size: .
CDR3 protein: CASSLSLGAGYTF
CDR3 DNA: TGTGCCAGCAGTTTATCCCTGGGGGCTGGCTACACCTTC

V gene: TRBV7-8
J gene: TRBJ2-1
D gene: .
clone size: .
CDR3 protein: CASSPGIGHNKQFF
CDR3 DNA: TGTGCCAGCAGCCCGGGGATCGGACACAATAAGCAGTTCTTC

V gene: TRBV15
J gene: TRBJ2-3
D gene: TRBD2
clone size: .
CDR3 protein: CATSRARGTSGTDTQYF
CDR3 DNA: TGTGCCACCAGCAGAGCACGGGGGACTAGCGGCACAGATACGCAGTATTTT

V gene: TRBV20-1
J gene: TRBJ2-1
D gene: .
clone size: few
CDR3 protein: CSAQAASYNEQFF
CDR3 DNA: TGCAGTGCTCAAGCGGCCTCCTACAATGAGCAGTTCTTC

V gene: TRBV12-3/TRBV12-4
J gene: TRBJ2-5
D gene: .
clone size: few
CDR3 protein: CASSGAYGRQETQYF
CDR3 DNA: TGTGCCAGCTCTGGGGCCTATGGAAGACAAGAGACCCAGTACTTC

V gene: TRBV4-2
J gene: TRBJ2-1
D gene: TRBD2
clone size: few
CDR3 protein: CASSQDPQAGAAHEQFF
CDR3 DNA: TGTGCCAGCAGCCAAGATCCCCAGGCGGGAGCAGCCCATGAGCAGTTCTTC

V gene: TRBV4-1
J gene: TRBJ1-5
D gene: .
clone size: few
CDR3 protein: CASSQAPGDQPQHF
CDR3 DNA: TGCGCCAGCAGCCAAGCCCCAGGGGATCAGCCCCAGCATTTT

V gene: TRBV2
J gene: TRBJ1-4
D gene: .
clone size: .
CDR3 protein: CASSRDLGNEKLFF
CDR3 DNA: TGTGCCAGCTCCCGGGACCTCGGGAATGAAAAACTGTTTTTT

V gene: TRBV20-1
J gene: TRBJ1-3
D gene: .
clone size: .
CDR3 protein: CSAGGGFESTIYF
CDR3 DNA: TGCAGTGCTGGGGGGGGTTTTGAAAGCACCATATATTTT

V gene: TRBV30
J gene: TRBJ1-2
D gene: TRBD1
clone size: few
CDR3 protein: CAWSLDRGIYGYTF
CDR3 DNA: TGTGCCTGGAGTTTGGACAGGGGAATCTATGGCTACACCTTC

V gene: TRBV14
J gene: TRBJ1-2
D gene: .
clone size: few
CDR3 protein: CASSQKSYGYTF
CDR3 DNA: TGTGCCAGCAGCCAAAAGAGCTATGGCTACACCTTC

V gene: TRBV12-3/TRBV12-4
J gene: TRBJ1-6
D gene: .
clone size: few
CDR3 protein: CASSTGPRVSDSPLHF
CDR3 DNA: TGTGCCAGCAGTACGGGACCAAGAGTCTCAGATTCACCCCTCCACTTT

V gene: TRBV6-1
J gene: TRBJ2-6
D gene: .
clone size: .
CDR3 protein: CASSGQPSGANVLTF
CDR3 DNA: TGTGCCAGCAGTGGTCAGCCCTCTGGGGCCAACGTCCTGACTTTC

V gene: TRBV29-1
J gene: TRBJ1-2
D gene: .
clone size: .
CDR3 protein: CSVEQGVYGYTF
CDR3 DNA: TGCAGCGTCGAACAGGGAGTCTATGGCTACACCTTC

V gene: TRBV18
J gene: TRBJ1-6
D gene: .
clone size: once
CDR3 protein: CASSPYGQQNSPLHF
CDR3 DNA: TGTGCCAGCTCACCATACGGGCAGCAGAATTCACCCCTCCACTTT

V gene: TRBV20-1
J gene: TRBJ2-7
D gene: TRBD2
clone size: few
CDR3 protein: CSARDPERGLYEQYF
CDR3 DNA: TGCAGTGCTAGAGATCCCGAGCGGGGGCTTTACGAGCAGTACTTC

V gene: TRBV5-1
J gene: TRBJ2-1
D gene: .
clone size: .
CDR3 protein: CASSPTIQLNEQFF
CDR3 DNA: TGCGCCAGCAGCCCAACCATTCAGCTCAATGAGCAGTTCTTC

V gene: TRBV6-1
J gene: TRBJ2-3
D gene: .
clone size: .
CDR3 protein: CASSGVLAGQFPDTQYF
CDR3 DNA: TGTGCCAGCAGTGGAGTACTCGCGGGCCAGTTCCCAGATACGCAGTATTTT

V gene: TRBV29-1
J gene: TRBJ2-7
D gene: TRBD2
clone size: .
CDR3 protein: CSALLAGGRVEQYF
CDR3 DNA: TGCAGCGCCCTACTAGCGGGGGGGCGGGTCGAGCAGTACTTC

V gene: TRBV29-1
J gene: TRBJ2-1
D gene: .
clone size: .
CDR3 protein: CSVEEGQRGEQFF
CDR3 DNA: TGCAGCGTTGAAGAGGGACAGCGGGGTGAGCAGTTCTTC

V gene: TRBV25-1
J gene: TRBJ1-1
D gene: .
clone size: .
CDR3 protein: CASSEVSRTEAFF
CDR3 DNA: TGTGCCAGCAGTGAGGTAAGCCGCACTGAAGCTTTCTTT

V gene: TRBV6-5
J gene: TRBJ1-4
D gene: .
clone size: .
CDR3 protein: CASTNTGTVSEKLFF
CDR3 DNA: TGTGCCAGCACCAATACCGGGACCGTTAGTGAAAAACTGTTTTTT

V gene: TRBV7-6
J gene: TRBJ2-7
D gene: .
clone size: .
CDR3 protein: CASSSRTLSDEQYF
CDR3 DNA: TGTGCCAGCAGCTCGAGGACCTTGAGCGACGAGCAGTACTTC

V gene: TRBV7-6
J gene: TRBJ2-5
D gene: .
clone size: few
CDR3 protein: CASSLVARQETQYF
CDR3 DNA: TGTGCCAGCAGCTTAGTCGCCAGACAAGAGACCCAGTACTTC

V gene: TRBV10-3
J gene: TRBJ1-1
D gene: .
clone size: .
CDR3 protein: CAISESFPSAAEAFF
CDR3 DNA: TGTGCCATCAGTGAGTCGTTTCCATCGGCGGCGGAAGCTTTCTTT

V gene: TRBV24-1
J gene: TRBJ1-5
D gene: TRBD1
clone size: .
CDR3 protein: CATSDTGAQPQHF
CDR3 DNA: TGTGCCACCAGTGATACAGGGGCTCAGCCCCAGCATTTT

V gene: TRBV20-1
J gene: TRBJ2-7
D gene: TRBD2
clone size: .
CDR3 protein: CSSGTSFDEQYF
CDR3 DNA: TGCAGTTCCGGGACTAGCTTCGACGAGCAGTACTTC

V gene: TRBV5-5
J gene: TRBJ2-7
D gene: .
clone size: .
CDR3 protein: CASSFSYPSSYEQYF
CDR3 DNA: TGTGCCAGCAGCTTCAGCTACCCGAGCTCCTACGAGCAGTACTTC

V gene: TRBV27
J gene: TRBJ2-7
D gene: .
clone size: .
CDR3 protein: CASRQPGAHYEQYF
CDR3 DNA: TGTGCCAGTAGGCAGCCGGGGGCCCACTACGAGCAGTACTTC

V gene: TRBV7-9
J gene: TRBJ1-1
D gene: .
clone size: .
CDR3 protein: CASSLASGGGGAAFF
CDR3 DNA: TGTGCCAGCAGCTTAGCGTCCGGGGGTGGGGGAGCGGCTTTCTTT

V gene: TRBV4-1
J gene: TRBJ1-4
D gene: TRBD1
clone size: .
CDR3 protein: CASSTRQGVSNEKLFF
CDR3 DNA: TGCGCCAGCAGCACCCGACAGGGGGTATCTAATGAAAAACTGTTTTTT

V gene: TRBV24-1
J gene: TRBJ2-5
D gene: .
clone size: .
CDR3 protein: CATSEQWEETQYF
CDR3 DNA: TGTGCCACCAGTGAGCAGTGGGAGGAGACCCAGTACTTC

V gene: TRBV2
J gene: TRBJ2-7
D gene: TRBD1
clone size: .
CDR3 protein: CASSEGTGDTHEQYF
CDR3 DNA: TGTGCCAGCAGTGAAGGGACAGGGGATACCCACGAGCAGTACTTC

V gene: TRBV7-6
J gene: TRBJ2-3
D gene: TRBD2
clone size: .
CDR3 protein: CASSLVLTSGTNTQYF
CDR3 DNA: TGTGCCAGCAGCTTAGTGCTGACTAGCGGAACAAATACGCAGTATTTT

V gene: TRBV5-1
J gene: TRBJ2-7
D gene: TRBD2
clone size: .
CDR3 protein: CASSLGPGGGGHSSYEQYF
CDR3 DNA: TGCGCCAGCAGCTTGGGCCCTGGGGGCGGGGGGCATAGCTCCTACGAGCAGTACTTC

V gene: TRBV15
J gene: TRBJ1-2
D gene: TRBD1
clone size: .
CDR3 protein: CATSTGTGNGYTF
CDR3 DNA: TGTGCCACCAGCACCGGGACAGGGAATGGCTACACCTTC

V gene: TRBV10-2
J gene: TRBJ1-1
D gene: .
clone size: few
CDR3 protein: CASSAPQRRGTEAFF
CDR3 DNA: TGCGCCAGCAGTGCCCCCCAAAGGAGGGGCACTGAAGCTTTCTTT

V gene: TRBV20-1
J gene: TRBJ1-1
D gene: TRBD1
clone size: .
CDR3 protein: CSASTDRPVREAFF
CDR3 DNA: TGCAGTGCTAGCACGGACAGGCCCGTTAGGGAAGCTTTCTTT

V gene: TRBV25-1
J gene: TRBJ2-7
D gene: TRBD1
clone size: .
CDR3 protein: CASSPDSRGSEQYF
CDR3 DNA: TGTGCCAGCAGCCCGGATAGCAGGGGGAGCGAGCAGTACTTC

V gene: TRBV20-1
J gene: TRBJ1-1
D gene: .
clone size: .
CDR3 protein: CSAKSAKYTEAFF
CDR3 DNA: TGCAGTGCGAAGTCGGCCAAATACACTGAAGCTTTCTTT

V gene: TRBV29-1
J gene: TRBJ2-7
D gene: TRBD1
clone size: .
CDR3 protein: CSVVEDRGQSYEQYF
CDR3 DNA: TGCAGCGTTGTCGAGGACAGGGGGCAATCCTACGAGCAGTACTTC

V gene: TRBV27
J gene: TRBJ2-7
D gene: TRBD2
clone size: .
CDR3 protein: CASTRAGLAGDEQYF
CDR3 DNA: TGTGCCAGCACAAGGGCCGGACTAGCGGGAGACGAGCAGTACTTC

V gene: TRBV27
J gene: TRBJ1-1
D gene: .
clone size: .
CDR3 protein: CASSRQVSGTEAFF
CDR3 DNA: TGTGCCAGCAGCCGACAGGTTAGCGGGACTGAAGCTTTCTTT

V gene: TRBV5-1
J gene: TRBJ1-1
D gene: TRBD1
clone size: .
CDR3 protein: CASSLDRVGTEAFF
CDR3 DNA: TGCGCCAGCAGTCTCGACAGGGTAGGAACTGAAGCTTTCTTT

V gene: TRBV12-3/TRBV12-4
J gene: TRBJ1-4
D gene: .
clone size: .
CDR3 protein: CASSPGDSEKLFF
CDR3 DNA: TGTGCCAGCAGTCCAGGGGATAGTGAAAAACTGTTTTTT